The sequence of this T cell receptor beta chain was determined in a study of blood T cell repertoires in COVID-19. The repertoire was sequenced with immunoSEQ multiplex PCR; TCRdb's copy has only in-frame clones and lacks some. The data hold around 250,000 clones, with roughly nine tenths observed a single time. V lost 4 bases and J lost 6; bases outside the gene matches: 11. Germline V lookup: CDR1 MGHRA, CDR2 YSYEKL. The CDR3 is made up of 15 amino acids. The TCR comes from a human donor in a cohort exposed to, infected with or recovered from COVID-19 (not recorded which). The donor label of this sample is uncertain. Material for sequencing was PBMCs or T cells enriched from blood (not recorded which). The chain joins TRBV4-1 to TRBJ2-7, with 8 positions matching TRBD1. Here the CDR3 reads CASSPTGGSWSEQYF. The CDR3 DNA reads TGCGCCAGCAGCCCTACAGGGGGTTCCTGGTCCGAGCAGTACTTC.